Listed below are T cell receptor beta chains from one sample, sequenced in a study of T cell repertoires in cytomegalovirus infection. Antigens for these TCRs are unknown. TCRdb re-called the reads through MiXCR, storing one row per CDR3 protein. The table shows 900,000 to 950,000 distinct CDR3 sequences, with roughly 30% occurring only once. This specimen consisted of cultured CD8+ T cells from PBMCs, obtained from culture after CMV antigen stimulation. All receptors come from a human donor in good health (CMV status not recorded). Some clones in this sample may be carry-over from other donors' samples. Both conserved end residues are part of each CDR3. Each record gives: CDR3 DNA, CDR3 protein, clone size, V gene, J gene, D gene. D genes are given only for firm matches. Where a row states a size, it is once, few, many or the class of an expanded clone; other rows omit it.

CDR3nt: TGTGCCAGCAGCCTCCATAATAGGAGGCTGAGCTCCTACAATGAGCAGTTCTTC
CDR3aa: CASSLHNRRLSSYNEQFF
abundance: -
v_gene: TRBV9
j_gene: TRBJ2-1
d_gene: -

CDR3nt: TGTGCCACCAGCTTGAAACTACCGGGACAGCTATATCAGCCCCAGCATTTT
CDR3aa: CATSLKLPGQLYQPQHF
abundance: -
v_gene: TRBV15
j_gene: TRBJ1-5
d_gene: TRBD1

CDR3nt: TGTGCAAATCTGAAACCCATTTACAATGAGCAGTTCTTC
CDR3aa: CANLKPIYNEQFF
abundance: -
v_gene: TRBV2
j_gene: TRBJ2-1
d_gene: -

CDR3nt: TGTGCCAGCAGCTCCGGACAGGGATCGGCCAAAAACATTCAGTACTTC
CDR3aa: CASSSGQGSAKNIQYF
abundance: few
v_gene: TRBV7-8
j_gene: TRBJ2-4
d_gene: TRBD1

CDR3nt: TGTGCCAGCAGTTGGGGCGGGGGGTGGACTGAAGCTTTCTTT
CDR3aa: CASSWGGGWTEAFF
abundance: -
v_gene: TRBV27
j_gene: TRBJ1-1
d_gene: -

CDR3nt: TGTGCCAGCAGTGAAGGACGGTCTACTAACTATGGCTACACCTTC
CDR3aa: CASSEGRSTNYGYTF
abundance: -
v_gene: TRBV6-1
j_gene: TRBJ1-2
d_gene: -

CDR3nt: TGTGCCAGCAGCTTAGTTGGAGGGGTGGCGGGAGGCAATGGCTACACCTTC
CDR3aa: CASSLVGGVAGGNGYTF
abundance: few
v_gene: TRBV7-6
j_gene: TRBJ1-2
d_gene: -

CDR3nt: TGTGCCAACAGCTTTCTCGAGTCCTACGAGCAGTACTTC
CDR3aa: CANSFLESYEQYF
abundance: once
v_gene: TRBV7-8
j_gene: TRBJ2-7
d_gene: -

CDR3nt: TGTGCCAGCAGCTTAGTGGTGGGGGCGATTATGGAGACCCAGTACTTC
CDR3aa: CASSLVVGAIMETQYF
abundance: few
v_gene: TRBV7-9
j_gene: TRBJ2-5
d_gene: -

CDR3nt: TGTGCCACCAGTGATCGGGGGACATATGGCTACACCTTC
CDR3aa: CATSDRGTYGYTF
abundance: -
v_gene: TRBV24-1
j_gene: TRBJ1-2
d_gene: -

CDR3nt: TGCAGCGTTGAAGAGGACAACTCCTACGAGCAGTACTTC
CDR3aa: CSVEEDNSYEQYF
abundance: -
v_gene: TRBV29-1
j_gene: TRBJ2-7
d_gene: -

CDR3nt: TGTGCCAGCAGTTATAACGGGCAGCTCAATGAGCAGTTCTTC
CDR3aa: CASSYNGQLNEQFF
abundance: -
v_gene: TRBV6-5
j_gene: TRBJ2-1
d_gene: -

CDR3nt: TGTGCCAGCACCACCTTCCCCAGGGCTTTAGGATTCTATGAGCAGTTCTTC
CDR3aa: CASTTFPRALGFYEQFF
abundance: few
v_gene: TRBV27
j_gene: TRBJ2-1
d_gene: -

CDR3nt: TGTGCCAGCGGGAAGGGCTACACCTTC
CDR3aa: CASGKGYTF
abundance: few
v_gene: TRBV9
j_gene: TRBJ1-2
d_gene: -

CDR3nt: TGTGCCAGTGGGACGGAGGCAGGCACTGAAGCTTTCTTT
CDR3aa: CASGTEAGTEAFF
abundance: -
v_gene: TRBV11-2
j_gene: TRBJ1-1
d_gene: -

CDR3nt: TGTGCCAGCAGTTCAAGAATGGCAGGGGGCACTGAAGCTTTCTTT
CDR3aa: CASSSRMAGGTEAFF
abundance: many
v_gene: TRBV7-8
j_gene: TRBJ1-1
d_gene: TRBD1

CDR3nt: TGTGCCAGCATGAGGCGGGGGGGCCCTCACGCGCAGTATTTT
CDR3aa: CASMRRGGPHAQYF
abundance: few
v_gene: TRBV28
j_gene: TRBJ2-3
d_gene: TRBD2

CDR3nt: TGTGCCAGCAGTTTAGAGGTAGGCCCCCGAACTGAAGCTTTCTTT
CDR3aa: CASSLEVGPRTEAFF
abundance: few
v_gene: TRBV27
j_gene: TRBJ1-1
d_gene: -

CDR3nt: TGCAGTGCTCCGGGACAACCACCCTACGAGCAGTACTTC
CDR3aa: CSAPGQPPYEQYF
abundance: once
v_gene: TRBV20-1
j_gene: TRBJ2-7
d_gene: -

CDR3nt: TGTGCCAGCAGCTTAGCGCAGCGGGACGTATATGGCTACACCTTC
CDR3aa: CASSLAQRDVYGYTF
abundance: once
v_gene: TRBV7-4
j_gene: TRBJ1-2
d_gene: -

CDR3nt: TGTGCCGGCGTAGACAGGGGAGGTGGCTACACCTTC
CDR3aa: CAGVDRGGGYTF
abundance: few
v_gene: TRBV28
j_gene: TRBJ1-2
d_gene: TRBD1

CDR3nt: TGTGCCGCGGGGGCCTACGAGCAGTACTTC
CDR3aa: CAAGAYEQYF
abundance: many
v_gene: TRBV12-3/TRBV12-4
j_gene: TRBJ2-7
d_gene: TRBD2

CDR3nt: TGTGCCAGCAGTTTACAATACAAGATCCCCCTCCACTTT
CDR3aa: CASSLQYKIPLHF
abundance: -
v_gene: TRBV27
j_gene: TRBJ1-6
d_gene: -

CDR3nt: TGTGCCAGCAGCGGGGGACAGGGGGCATTCGGCTACACCTTC
CDR3aa: CASSGGQGAFGYTF
abundance: many
v_gene: TRBV7-2
j_gene: TRBJ1-2
d_gene: TRBD1

CDR3nt: TGTGCCAGCAGCGGAGGACAGGGGAACACCATATATTTT
CDR3aa: CASSGGQGNTIYF
abundance: once
v_gene: TRBV7-9
j_gene: TRBJ1-3
d_gene: TRBD1

CDR3nt: TGTGCCAGCAGCGTCGCAGGGGGATACACTGAAGCTTTCTTT
CDR3aa: CASSVAGGYTEAFF
abundance: many
v_gene: TRBV7-3
j_gene: TRBJ1-1
d_gene: TRBD1

CDR3nt: TGTGCCAGCAGCTTAGATGAAGCCACAGGGTCTACTGAAGCTTTCTTT
CDR3aa: CASSLDEATGSTEAFF
abundance: many
v_gene: TRBV7-6
j_gene: TRBJ1-1
d_gene: -

CDR3nt: TGTGCCAGCAGTGGACGGGGGGAAGGAGAGACCCAGTACTTC
CDR3aa: CASSGRGEGETQYF
abundance: -
v_gene: TRBV2
j_gene: TRBJ2-5
d_gene: TRBD2

CDR3nt: TGCAGTGCACCGACAGGAAATAGCAATCAGCCCCAGCATTTT
CDR3aa: CSAPTGNSNQPQHF
abundance: -
v_gene: TRBV20-1
j_gene: TRBJ1-5
d_gene: -

CDR3nt: TGTGCCAGCAGCTTGGGATGGGGGGGCACTGAAGCTTTCTTT
CDR3aa: CASSLGWGGTEAFF
abundance: -
v_gene: TRBV5-5
j_gene: TRBJ1-1
d_gene: -

CDR3nt: TGCGCCAGCAGCCAAGATGGGGCAAACTATGGCTACACCTTC
CDR3aa: CASSQDGANYGYTF
abundance: -
v_gene: TRBV4-3
j_gene: TRBJ1-2
d_gene: -